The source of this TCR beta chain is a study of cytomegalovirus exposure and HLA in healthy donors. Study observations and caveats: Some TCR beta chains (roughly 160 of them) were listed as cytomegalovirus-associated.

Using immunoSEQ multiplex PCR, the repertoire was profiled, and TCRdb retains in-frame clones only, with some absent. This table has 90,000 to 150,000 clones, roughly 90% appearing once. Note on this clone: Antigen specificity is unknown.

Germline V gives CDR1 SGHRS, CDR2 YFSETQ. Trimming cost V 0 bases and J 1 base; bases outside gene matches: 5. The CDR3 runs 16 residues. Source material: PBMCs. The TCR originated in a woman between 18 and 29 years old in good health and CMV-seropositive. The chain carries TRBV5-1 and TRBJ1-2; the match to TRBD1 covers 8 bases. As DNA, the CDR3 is TGCGCCAGCAGCTTGGAGGGGACAGGACTTAACTATGGCTACACCTTC. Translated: CASSLEGTGLNYGYTF.